The rows below give T cell receptor beta chains drawn from one sample of a study of T-cell memory formation after mild COVID-19. TCRdb re-called the 5' RACE reads through MiXCR, storing one row per CDR3 protein. The sample lists roughly 600,000 distinct CDR3 sequences; more than 15% were seen once. Source material: PBMCs or a T cell subset sorted from them (not recorded which). The receptors stem from an adult woman who had mild COVID-19 (a few samples of this study predate the infection). Cell type and time point are not known. CDR3s include the opening cysteine and the closing phenylalanine or tryptophan. Fields, in order: clone size, D gene, V gene, J gene, CDR3 DNA, CDR3 protein. A D gene is named only where the DNA matches it firmly. Clone size is given for some rows only: seen once, a few or many times, or a class if the clone is expanded.

many	TRBD2	TRBV6-5	TRBJ2-1	TGTGCCAGCAGTCTACTAGCGGGAAGCAATGAGCAGTTCTTC	CASSLLAGSNEQFF
NA	TRBD1	TRBV3-1	TRBJ2-3	TGTGCCAGCAGCCAAGGATTAGGGGGCCGGGACCCCCTTGATACGCAGTATTTT	CASSQGLGGRDPLDTQYF
NA	NA	TRBV12-3/TRBV12-4	TRBJ2-1	TGTGCCAGCACCAGGACCGTGGACTCCTACAATGAGCAGTTCTTC	CASTRTVDSYNEQFF
NA	TRBD2	TRBV12-3/TRBV12-4	TRBJ2-3	TGTGCCAGCAATCTCCGCTGGACTAGCGGGAGCACAGATACGCAGTATTTT	CASNLRWTSGSTDTQYF
few	NA	TRBV12-3/TRBV12-4	TRBJ1-1	TGTGCCAGCAGCAGTTCGGGAATGATGAACACTGAAGCTTTCTTT	CASSSSGMMNTEAFF
NA	NA	TRBV7-2	TRBJ2-2	TGTGCCAGCAGCTTAGCTGGGCCGCTGTTTTTT	CASSLAGPLFF
few	NA	TRBV5-1	TRBJ2-3	TGCGCCAGCAGCTTAGAGCGATCAGATACGCAGTATTTT	CASSLERSDTQYF
NA	NA	TRBV5-1	TRBJ1-1	TGCGCCAGCAGCCGTCGATCAGGACGATTGAACACTGAAGCTTTCTTT	CASSRRSGRLNTEAFF
few	NA	TRBV7-3	TRBJ1-1	TGTGCCAGCAGCTTATATAGGGTTGGGAACACTGAAGCTTTCTTT	CASSLYRVGNTEAFF
NA	TRBD2	TRBV6-6	TRBJ2-1	TGTGCCAGCAGTTTTGGACTAGCGGGAGCGTCCTACAATGAGCAGTTCTTC	CASSFGLAGASYNEQFF
many	TRBD2	TRBV7-2	TRBJ2-7	TGTGCCAGCAGCTTAGTGGCTAGCGGGAGCCCCTACGAGCAGTACTTC	CASSLVASGSPYEQYF
NA	NA	TRBV12-3/TRBV12-4	TRBJ2-5	TGTGCCAGCAGTTTTTTTGGCGGGGAGCAAGAGACCCAGTACTTC	CASSFFGGEQETQYF
once	NA	TRBV6-5	TRBJ1-5	TGTGCCAGCAGTTACGCCGAAACGGGGGCAAGGGGCAATCAGCCCCAGCATTTT	CASSYAETGARGNQPQHF
few	NA	TRBV24-1	TRBJ1-1	TGTGCCACCAGTGATGGGGGGGCTTACACTGAAGCTTTCTTT	CATSDGGAYTEAFF
NA	TRBD2	TRBV3-1	TRBJ2-5	TGTGCCAGCAGCCACGGGGGGGGCCAAGAGACCCAGTACTTC	CASSHGGGQETQYF
few	NA	TRBV12-3/TRBV12-4	TRBJ2-7	TGTGCCAGCAGTCCCCTGGGGCAGAGGCTCAACGAGCAGTACTTC	CASSPLGQRLNEQYF
NA	NA	TRBV6-6	TRBJ1-1	TGTGCCAGCAGTTACTCCAGGGAGAAAGCTTTCTTT	CASSYSREKAFF
NA	TRBD1	TRBV29-1	TRBJ2-1	TGCAGCGTTGTGCTCGGACGGACAGGGTGGAGATACAATGAGCAGTTCTTC	CSVVLGRTGWRYNEQFF
NA	NA	TRBV7-9	TRBJ1-1	TGTGCCAGCAGCCTAGGGGGGGAAGCTGTGACTGAAGCTTTCTTT	CASSLGGEAVTEAFF
few	TRBD2	TRBV20-1	TRBJ2-2	TGCAGTGCTAGAAGAATGACTAGCGGGGTCTCCGGGGAGCTGTTTTTT	CSARRMTSGVSGELFF
NA	NA	TRBV7-9	TRBJ2-3	TGTGCCAGCAGCTTAGCGTTTGGCGCGGGGGATACGCAGTATTTT	CASSLAFGAGDTQYF
NA	NA	TRBV12-3/TRBV12-4	TRBJ1-5	TGTGCCAGCAGTAACGAGGAGTACAATCAGCCCCAGCATTTT	CASSNEEYNQPQHF
few	NA	TRBV5-6	TRBJ2-7	TGTGCCAGCAGCCGAATGCCGCAGGGGACTGAGCAGTACTTC	CASSRMPQGTEQYF
NA	NA	TRBV4-2	TRBJ1-2	TGTGCCAGCAGCCAAGATCAAGGCCAACGCTTC	CASSQDQGQRF
NA	TRBD1	TRBV12-3/TRBV12-4	TRBJ1-2	TGTGCCAGCAGCCCCGGGACAGGGGGCAGCAACTATGGCTACACCTTC	CASSPGTGGSNYGYTF
NA	NA	TRBV5-4	TRBJ2-7	TGTGCCAGCAGCGCTCAGGGGTATAGCTACGAGCAGTACTTC	CASSAQGYSYEQYF
NA	TRBD2	TRBV18	TRBJ2-7	TGTGCCAGCTCACCGTCTAGCGGGTATACCTACGAGCAGTACTTC	CASSPSSGYTYEQYF
few	TRBD2	TRBV5-1	TRBJ2-5	TGCGCCAGCAGCGGGGGGGGGACGGAGACCCAGTACTTC	CASSGGGTETQYF
few	NA	TRBV4-1	TRBJ2-3	TGCGCCAGCAGCCACATCGTAGAAGGTGTAGATACGCAGTATTTT	CASSHIVEGVDTQYF
few	NA	TRBV29-1	TRBJ2-1	TGCAGCGTTCATAGTCGCAATGAGCAGTTCTTC	CSVHSRNEQFF
NA	TRBD1	TRBV11-2	TRBJ2-4	TGTGCCAGCAGCTTGGACAGGGACAAAAACATTCAGTACTTC	CASSLDRDKNIQYF
NA	TRBD1	TRBV7-6	TRBJ2-1	TGTGCCAGCAGCGGGGGGACAGGGGGCGGGAATGAGCAGTTCTTC	CASSGGTGGGNEQFF
few	NA	TRBV20-1	TRBJ2-3	TGCAGTGCTAGACTACTCCGTCGCACAGATACGCAGTATTTT	CSARLLRRTDTQYF
few	NA	TRBV12-3/TRBV12-4	TRBJ1-4	TGTGCCAGCAGTCCCCCTGGGGCAGGGAATGAAAAACTGTTTTTT	CASSPPGAGNEKLFF
many	NA	TRBV29-1	TRBJ1-1	TGCAGCGTTGAAGACAGCAGGGGCACTGAAGCTTTCTTT	CSVEDSRGTEAFF
few	NA	TRBV29-1	TRBJ2-1	TGCAGCGTTGAAGATATAGGCAGAGGCTACAATGAGCAGTTCTTC	CSVEDIGRGYNEQFF
few	TRBD2	TRBV7-9	TRBJ2-7	TGTGCCAGCAGCCTTCCACCGGGAGGGCCGGGCGAGCAGTACTTC	CASSLPPGGPGEQYF
NA	NA	TRBV3-1	TRBJ1-1	TGTGCCAGCAGCCAAGGGACAGCCACTGAAGCTTTCTTT	CASSQGTATEAFF
few	NA	TRBV20-1	TRBJ1-2	TGCAGTGCTAGAGATAACGCTCACTACTATGGCTACACCTTC	CSARDNAHYYGYTF
few	NA	TRBV15	TRBJ1-6	TGTGCCACCAGCAGAGGTGATTCACCCCTCCACTTT	CATSRGDSPLHF
few	NA	TRBV12-3/TRBV12-4	TRBJ1-5	TGTGCCAGCACCGATGGACAGTATAGCAATCAGCCCCAGCATTTT	CASTDGQYSNQPQHF
NA	TRBD2	TRBV18	TRBJ2-7	TGTGCCAGCTCACCCGGGGGGACCGAGCAGTACTTC	CASSPGGTEQYF
NA	NA	TRBV29-1	TRBJ2-3	TGCAGCGTTGGGGGGGCCGGAGATACGCAGTATTTT	CSVGGAGDTQYF